The present TCR beta chain was sequenced within a study of blood T cell repertoires in COVID-19. Study-wide background: The United States, Italy and Spain provided the acute and convalescent COVID-19 samples. T cells, B-cell-depleted T cells, or PBMCs provided the cDNA or gDNA that served as material.

CDR3 length equals 13 residues. Trimming took 8 bases from V and 1 from J, leaving 10 bases between them. In the original processing: Scientists estimated how many nucleated cells there were by amplifying reference gene primers. The method was immunoSEQ multiplex PCR; TCRdb's version includes in-frame clones alone and lacks a portion of them. Clonal size and the V and J genes are those of that table, whereas D and trimming came from the DNA. The sample carries about 97,000 clones, nearly 90% recorded once. The clonotype originates from a man in his fifties with active COVID-19. The source material was peripheral blood. V gene TRBV12-3 or TRBV12-4 combines with J gene TRBJ2-3; a possible D gene is TRBD2 (5 bases). CDR3 DNA sequence: TGTGCCAGCTCGGTCGGGGGCACAGATACGCAGTATTTT. Encoded protein: CASSVGGTDTQYF.